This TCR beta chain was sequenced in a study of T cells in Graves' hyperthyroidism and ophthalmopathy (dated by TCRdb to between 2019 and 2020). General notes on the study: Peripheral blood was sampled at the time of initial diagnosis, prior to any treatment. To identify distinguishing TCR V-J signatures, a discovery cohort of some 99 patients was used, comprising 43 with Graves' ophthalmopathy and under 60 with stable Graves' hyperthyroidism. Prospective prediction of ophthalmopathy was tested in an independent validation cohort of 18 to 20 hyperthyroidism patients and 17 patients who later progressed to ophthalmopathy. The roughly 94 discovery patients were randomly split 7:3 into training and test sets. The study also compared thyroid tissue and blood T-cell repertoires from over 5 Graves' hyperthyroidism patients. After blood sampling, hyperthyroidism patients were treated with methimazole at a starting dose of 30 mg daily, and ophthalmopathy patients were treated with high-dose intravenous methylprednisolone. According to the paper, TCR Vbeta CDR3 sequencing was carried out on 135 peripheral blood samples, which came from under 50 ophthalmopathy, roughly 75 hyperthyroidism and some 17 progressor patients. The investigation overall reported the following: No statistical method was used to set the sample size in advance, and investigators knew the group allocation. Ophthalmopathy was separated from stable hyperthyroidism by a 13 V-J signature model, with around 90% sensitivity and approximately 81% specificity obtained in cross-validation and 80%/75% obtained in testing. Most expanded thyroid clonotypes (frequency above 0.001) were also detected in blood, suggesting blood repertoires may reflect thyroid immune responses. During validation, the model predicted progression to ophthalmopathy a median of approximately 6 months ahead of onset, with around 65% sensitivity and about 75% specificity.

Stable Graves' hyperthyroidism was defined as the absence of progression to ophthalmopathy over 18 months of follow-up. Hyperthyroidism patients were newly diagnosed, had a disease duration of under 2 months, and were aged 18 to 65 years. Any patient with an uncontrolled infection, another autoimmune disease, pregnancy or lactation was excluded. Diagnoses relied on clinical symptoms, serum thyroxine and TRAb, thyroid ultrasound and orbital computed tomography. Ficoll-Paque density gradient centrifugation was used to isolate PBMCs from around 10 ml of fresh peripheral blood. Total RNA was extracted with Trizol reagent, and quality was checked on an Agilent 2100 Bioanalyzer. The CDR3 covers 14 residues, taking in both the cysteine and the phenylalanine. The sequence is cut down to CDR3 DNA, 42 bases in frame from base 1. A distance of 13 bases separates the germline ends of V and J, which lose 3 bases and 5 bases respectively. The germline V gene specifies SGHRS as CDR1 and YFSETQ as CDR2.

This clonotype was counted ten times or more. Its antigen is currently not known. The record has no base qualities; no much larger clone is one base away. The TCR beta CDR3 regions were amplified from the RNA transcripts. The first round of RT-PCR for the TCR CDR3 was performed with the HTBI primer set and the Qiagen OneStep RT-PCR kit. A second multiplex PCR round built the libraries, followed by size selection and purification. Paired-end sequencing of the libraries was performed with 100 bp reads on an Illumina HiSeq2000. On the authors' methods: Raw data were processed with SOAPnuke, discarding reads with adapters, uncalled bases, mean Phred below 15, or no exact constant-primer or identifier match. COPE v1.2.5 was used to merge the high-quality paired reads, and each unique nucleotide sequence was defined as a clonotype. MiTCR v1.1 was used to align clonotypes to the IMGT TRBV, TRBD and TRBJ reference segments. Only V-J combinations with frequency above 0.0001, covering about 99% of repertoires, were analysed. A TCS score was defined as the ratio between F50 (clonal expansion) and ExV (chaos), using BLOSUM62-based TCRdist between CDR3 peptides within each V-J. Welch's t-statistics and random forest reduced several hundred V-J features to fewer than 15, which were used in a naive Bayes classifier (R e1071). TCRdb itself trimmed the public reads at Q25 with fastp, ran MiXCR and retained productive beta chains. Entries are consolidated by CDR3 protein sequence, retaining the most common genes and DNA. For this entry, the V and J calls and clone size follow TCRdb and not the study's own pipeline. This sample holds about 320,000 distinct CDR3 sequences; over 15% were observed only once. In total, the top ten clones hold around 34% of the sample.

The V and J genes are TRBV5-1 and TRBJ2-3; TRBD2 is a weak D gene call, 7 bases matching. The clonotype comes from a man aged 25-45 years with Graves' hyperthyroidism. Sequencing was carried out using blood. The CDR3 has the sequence CASSSAGAGDTQYF. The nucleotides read TGCGCCAGCAGCTCGGCGGGGGCAGGAGATACGCAGTATTTT.